This T cell receptor beta chain was recovered during a study of long-term antiretroviral therapy in people with HIV. Study-wide points: Blood dates from about 2004 to 2018, possibly under older ART regimens. Upon ART, diversity increased but remained lower than transplant donor controls. Controls showed broader CDR3 length ranges than did the HIV repertoires. Repertoire composition at all time points was dominated by clones that had expanded before ART.

Germline assignment: CDR1 SGHVS and CDR2 FNYEAQ. The V end was cut by 2 bases, the J end by 3 bases, with 13 bases between. This CDR3 is built from 15 residues. With regard to this clone: Its antigen remains unidentified.

The assay, immunoSEQ v3.0, was run at survey level. The assay was immunoSEQ multiplex PCR, and TCRdb's table has in-frame clones only and misses some. This repertoire shows about 20,000 clones, over 80% found once; its top ten account for 7% to 9%. The source of this sequence is a woman aged 40 to 50 with HIV. The chain joins TRBV7-6 to TRBJ1-2; weak D call: TRBD1 (5 bases). Sequenced here: unsorted PBMCs, sampled 1.2 years after starting antiretroviral therapy. CDR3 DNA: TGTGCCAGCAGCTTAAACCCGGGGACGGACTATGGCTACACCTTC. It yields the protein CASSLNPGTDYGYTF.